This is a list of T cell receptor beta chains from one sample in a study of cytomegalovirus exposure and HLA in healthy donors. Here immunoSEQ multiplex PCR was the method, and the copy in TCRdb shows in-frame clones only, minus some. The table lists 130,000 to 150,000 clones, over 65% of them singletons, with 3% in the top ten. What was sequenced was PBMCs. These receptors all stem from a man aged 40-49 years in good health and CMV-seropositive. Each CDR3 is given without its conserved first and last residue.

>TRBV7-7|TRBJ1-1|13
ASKQLGQLDTEAF
>TRBV19|TRBJ1-2|11
ASSMGGIYGYT
>TRBV27|TRBJ2-3|18
ASSLSALIGAGGPTDTQY
>TRBV27|TRBJ2-3|13
ASSLYEGLGDTQY
>TRBV9|TRBJ1-1|12
ASSNGQLHTEAF
>TRBV9|TRBJ2-1|13
ASSVQGREGNEQF
>TRBV6-1|TRBJ2-1|11
ASQLAGGGEQF
>TRBV11-3|TRBJ2-1|12
ASSVTSGSNEQF
>TRBV7-2|TRBJ1-5|13
ASSLVLNSNQPQH
>TRBV4-1|.|13
ASSQDRAPTYEQY
>TRBV19|TRBJ2-7|12
ASSNPAGGYEQY
>TRBV19|TRBJ1-1|11
ASRQGAKAEAF
>TRBV28|TRBJ2-3|15
ASSPLTEGGGTDTQY
>TRBV4-3|TRBJ2-6|15
ASSQAGMSSGANVLT